The present entry profiles one TCR beta chain with its context. This sample was included in a study of CD8 T cells in Susac syndrome. Germline V gene sequence: CDR1 DFQATT, CDR2 SNEGSKA (reference sequence). The CDR3 extends over 13 amino acids. Roughly 0.5 to 1 ug RNA was reverse transcribed with random hexamers. Using its own MiXCR run on the immunoSEQ multiplex PCR reads, TCRdb lists one record per CDR3 protein. The data hold about 200,000 distinct CDR3 sequences, with 85% to 95% observed a single time. The clonotype comes from a human donor in good health. The specimen was CD4+ T cells from PBMCs. This chain links TRBV20-1 with TRBJ2-5, with 9 bases identical to TRBD2. The CDR3 sequence is CSATGLARETQYF. The CDR3 nucleotides are TGCAGCGCAACCGGACTAGCGAGGGAGACCCAGTACTTC.